This T cell receptor beta chain originates from a study of cytomegalovirus exposure and HLA in healthy donors. Primers for the PCR totalled 60 Vbeta and 13 Jbeta. Sequencing was performed with immunoSEQ multiplex PCR; in TCRdb, only in-frame clones are kept and a portion is missing. The top ten hold 4% of the sample, which has more than 95,000 clones, around 70% seen once. Trimming left V 3 bases short and J 1 base short, with 10 bases between. The CDR3 length is 14 residues. Per germline, CDR1 SGHNT and CDR2 YYREEE (reference sequence). This sequence was found in a man in his forties in good health and CMV-seropositive. The sequencing sample was made of PBMCs. This sequence joins TRBV5-4 and TRBJ2-5, with D possibly TRBD2 on 5 matching bases. DNA for the CDR3: TGTGCCAGCAGCTCCACCGGGATCCAAGAGACCCAGTACTTC. Translating gives CASSSTGIQETQYF.